The present T cell receptor (beta chain) was sequenced within a study of CD8 T cells in Susac syndrome. Reverse transcription of roughly 0.5 to 1 ug RNA used random hexamers. An immunoSEQ multiplex PCR generated amplified TCR beta CDR3 products spanning 54 Vbeta and 13 Jbeta. TCRdb itself ran the immunoSEQ multiplex PCR reads through MiXCR, one entry per CDR3 protein. The repertoire holds approximately 180,000 distinct CDR3 sequences, over 85% seen once, with roughly 0.097% in the top ten. A word on this clonotype: Antigen unknown.

In the multiple sclerosis control group, patients were treatment-naive and had stable or active relapsing-remitting disease. Whole-study findings and limits: It was acknowledged in the study that the number of individuals who were included in its TCR sequencing and HLA analysis was relatively small.

The sequenced material came from CD4+ T cells from PBMCs. This receptor was obtained from a human donor with multiple sclerosis.

The CDR3 DNA follows: TGTGCCAGCAGTGGGGTGTATCAGCCCCAGCATTTT. Encoded protein: CASSGVYQPQHF. This chain connects TRBV6-1 to TRBJ1-5; no clear D. V was shortened by 4 bases and J by 5 bases, with 6 bases between the two germline ends. Germline-derived CDR1 and CDR2 are MNHNS and SASEGT. The CDR3 covers 12 residues.